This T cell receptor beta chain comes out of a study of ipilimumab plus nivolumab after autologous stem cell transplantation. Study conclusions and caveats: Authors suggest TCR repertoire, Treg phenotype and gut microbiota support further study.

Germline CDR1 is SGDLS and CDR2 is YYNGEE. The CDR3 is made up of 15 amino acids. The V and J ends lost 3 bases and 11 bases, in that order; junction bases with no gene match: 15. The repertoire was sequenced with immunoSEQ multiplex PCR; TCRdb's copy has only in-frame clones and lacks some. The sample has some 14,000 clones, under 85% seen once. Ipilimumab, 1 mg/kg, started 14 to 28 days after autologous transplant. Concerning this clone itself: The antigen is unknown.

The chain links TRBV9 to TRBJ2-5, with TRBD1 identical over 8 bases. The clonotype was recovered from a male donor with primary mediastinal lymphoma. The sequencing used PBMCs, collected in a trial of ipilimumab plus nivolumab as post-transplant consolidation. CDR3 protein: CASSGFQGASGEQYF. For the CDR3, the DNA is TGTGCCAGCAGCGGTTTTCAGGGGGCCTCGGGTGAGCAGTACTTC.